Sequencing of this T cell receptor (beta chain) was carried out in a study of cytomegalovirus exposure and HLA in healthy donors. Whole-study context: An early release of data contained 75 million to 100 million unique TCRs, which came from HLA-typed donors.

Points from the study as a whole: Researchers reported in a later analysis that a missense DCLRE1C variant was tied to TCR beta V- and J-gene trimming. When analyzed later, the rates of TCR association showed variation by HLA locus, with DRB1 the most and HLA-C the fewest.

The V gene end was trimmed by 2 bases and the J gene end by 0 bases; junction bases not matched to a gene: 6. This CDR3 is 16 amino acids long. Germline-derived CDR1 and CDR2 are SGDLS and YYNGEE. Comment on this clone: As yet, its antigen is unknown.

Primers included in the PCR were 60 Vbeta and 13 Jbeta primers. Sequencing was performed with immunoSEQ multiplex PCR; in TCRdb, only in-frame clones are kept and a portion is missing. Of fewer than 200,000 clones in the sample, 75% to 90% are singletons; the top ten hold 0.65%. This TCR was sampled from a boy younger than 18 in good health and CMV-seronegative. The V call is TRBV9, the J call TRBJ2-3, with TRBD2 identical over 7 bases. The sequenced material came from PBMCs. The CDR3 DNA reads TGTGCCAGCAGCGTCGGGGGGTCCCCTAGCACAGATACGCAGTATTTT. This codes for CASSVGGSPSTDTQYF.